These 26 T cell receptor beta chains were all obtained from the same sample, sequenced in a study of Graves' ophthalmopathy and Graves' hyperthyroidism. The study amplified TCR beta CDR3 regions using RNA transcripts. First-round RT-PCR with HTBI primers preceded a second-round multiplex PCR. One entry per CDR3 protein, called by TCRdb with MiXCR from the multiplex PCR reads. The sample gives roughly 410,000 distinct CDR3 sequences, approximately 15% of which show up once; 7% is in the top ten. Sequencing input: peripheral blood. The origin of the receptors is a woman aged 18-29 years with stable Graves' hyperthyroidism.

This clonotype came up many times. This CDR3 reads CASRKRRDGDTDTQYF. CDR3 in DNA: TGTGCCAGCAGGAAACGCCGGGACGGCGACACAGATACGCAGTATTTT. The chain couples TRBV6-1 to TRBJ2-3, with D perhaps matching TRBD1 or TRBD2 (5 bases each). CDR3 size: 16 residues. V was trimmed by 6 bases and J by 2 bases, leaving 18 bases between them. Germline CDR1 MNHNS, CDR2 SASEGT.

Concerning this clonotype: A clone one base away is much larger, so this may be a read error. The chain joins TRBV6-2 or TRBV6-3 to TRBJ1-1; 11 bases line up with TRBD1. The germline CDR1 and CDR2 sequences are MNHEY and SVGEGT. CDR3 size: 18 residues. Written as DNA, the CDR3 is TGTGCCAGCAGTTACTTTCGGACAGGGGGCTTACGGATGTCTGAAGCTTGCTTT. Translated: CASSYFRTGGLRMSEACF.

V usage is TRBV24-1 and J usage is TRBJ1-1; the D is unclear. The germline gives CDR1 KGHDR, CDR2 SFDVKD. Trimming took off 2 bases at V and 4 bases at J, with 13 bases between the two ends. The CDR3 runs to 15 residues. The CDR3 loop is CATSDSDGSPTEAFF. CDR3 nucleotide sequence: TGTGCCACCAGTGATTCCGACGGGTCACCCACTGAAGCTTTCTTT.

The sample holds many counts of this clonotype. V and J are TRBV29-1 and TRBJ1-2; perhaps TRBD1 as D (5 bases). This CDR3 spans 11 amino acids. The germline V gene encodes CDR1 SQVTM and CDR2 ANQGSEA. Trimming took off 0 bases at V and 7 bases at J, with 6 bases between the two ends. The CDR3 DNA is TGCAGCGTTGAAGACAGGGCTGGCTACACCTTC. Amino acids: CSVEDRAGYTF.

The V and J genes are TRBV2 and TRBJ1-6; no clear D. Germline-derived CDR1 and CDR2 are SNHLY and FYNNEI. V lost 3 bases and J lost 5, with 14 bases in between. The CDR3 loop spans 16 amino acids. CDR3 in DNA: TGTGCCAGCAGTGACGCGGCGGGAGGAAATAATTCACCCCTCCACTTT. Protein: CASSDAAGGNNSPLHF.

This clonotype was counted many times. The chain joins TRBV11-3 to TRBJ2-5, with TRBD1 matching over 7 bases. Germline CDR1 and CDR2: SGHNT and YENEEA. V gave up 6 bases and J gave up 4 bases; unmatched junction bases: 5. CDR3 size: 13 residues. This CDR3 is CASRTGRGETQYF. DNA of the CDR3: TGTGCCAGCAGGACAGGGAGAGGAGAGACCCAGTACTTC.

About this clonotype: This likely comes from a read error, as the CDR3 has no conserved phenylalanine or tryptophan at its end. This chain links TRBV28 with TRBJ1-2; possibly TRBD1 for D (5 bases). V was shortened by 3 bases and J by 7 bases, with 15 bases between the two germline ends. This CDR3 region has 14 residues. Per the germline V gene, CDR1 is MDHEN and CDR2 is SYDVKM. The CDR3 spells CASSLEQGLSGYTV. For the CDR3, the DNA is TGTGCCAGCAGTTTGGAGCAGGGTCTAAGTGGCTACACCGTC.

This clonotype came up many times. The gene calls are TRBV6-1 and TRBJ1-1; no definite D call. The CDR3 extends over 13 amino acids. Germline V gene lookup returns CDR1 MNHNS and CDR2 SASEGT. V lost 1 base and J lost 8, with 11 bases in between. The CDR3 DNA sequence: TGTGCCAGCAGTGAAGGCCGAGCAGGAGAAGCTTTCTTT. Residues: CASSEGRAGEAFF.

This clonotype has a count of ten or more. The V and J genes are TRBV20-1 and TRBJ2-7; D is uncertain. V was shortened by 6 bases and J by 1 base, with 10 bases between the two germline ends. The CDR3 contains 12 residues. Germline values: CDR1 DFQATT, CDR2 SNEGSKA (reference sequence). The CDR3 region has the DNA TGCAGTGCCCCACATGGGTCCTACGAGCAGTACTTC. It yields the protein CSAPHGSYEQYF.

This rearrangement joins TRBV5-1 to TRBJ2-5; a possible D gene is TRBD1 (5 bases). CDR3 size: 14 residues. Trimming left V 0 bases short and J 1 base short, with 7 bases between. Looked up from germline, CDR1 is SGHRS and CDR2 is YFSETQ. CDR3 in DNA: TGCGCCAGCAGCTTGGGACAGCTCCAAGAGACCCAGTACTTC. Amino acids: CASSLGQLQETQYF.

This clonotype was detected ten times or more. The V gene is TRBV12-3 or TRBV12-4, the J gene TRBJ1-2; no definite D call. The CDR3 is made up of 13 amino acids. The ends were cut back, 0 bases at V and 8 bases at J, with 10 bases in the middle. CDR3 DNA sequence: TGTGCCAGCAGTTTAGCGGACGGTAGGGGCTACACCTTC. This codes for CASSLADGRGYTF.

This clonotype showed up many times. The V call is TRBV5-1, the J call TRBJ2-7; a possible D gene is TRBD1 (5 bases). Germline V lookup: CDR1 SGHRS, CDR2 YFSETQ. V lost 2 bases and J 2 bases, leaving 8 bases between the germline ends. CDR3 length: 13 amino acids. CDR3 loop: CASSFRAPYEQYF. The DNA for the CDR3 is TGCGCCAGCAGCTTCAGGGCCCCCTACGAGCAGTACTTC.

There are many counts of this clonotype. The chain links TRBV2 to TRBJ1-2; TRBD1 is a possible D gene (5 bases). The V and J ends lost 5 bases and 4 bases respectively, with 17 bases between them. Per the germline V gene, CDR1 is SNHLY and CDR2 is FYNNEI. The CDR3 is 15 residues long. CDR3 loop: CASSKGRDFFYGYTF. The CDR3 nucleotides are TGTGCCAGCAGTAAAGGTCGGGACTTCTTCTATGGCTACACCTTC.

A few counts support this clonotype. CDR3 DNA sequence: TGTGCCAGCAGTGGTTGGGACCGTCAAGAGACCCAGTACTTC. It codes for CASSGWDRQETQYF. V usage is TRBV2 and J usage is TRBJ2-5; D tentatively reads TRBD1 or TRBD2 (5 bases each). The CDR3 consists of 14 residues. Germline loops: CDR1 SNHLY, CDR2 FYNNEI. Trimming pared 4 bases from V and 2 bases from J, leaving 11 bases between. Full variable domain (outside the CDR3, taken from reference TRBV2 and TRBJ2-5): EPEVTQTPSHQVTQMGQEVILRCVPISNHLYFYWYRQILGQKVEFLVSFYNNEISEKSEIFDDQFSVERPDGSNFTLKIRSTKLEDSAMYFCASSGWDRQETQYFGPGTRLLVL.

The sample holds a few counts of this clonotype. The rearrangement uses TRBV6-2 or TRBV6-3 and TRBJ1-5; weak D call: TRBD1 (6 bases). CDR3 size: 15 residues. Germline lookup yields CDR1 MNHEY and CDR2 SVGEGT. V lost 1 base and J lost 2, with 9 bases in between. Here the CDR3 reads CASSYWGQGNQPQHF. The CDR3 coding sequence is TGTGCCAGCAGTTACTGGGGGCAGGGCAATCAGCCCCAGCATTTT.

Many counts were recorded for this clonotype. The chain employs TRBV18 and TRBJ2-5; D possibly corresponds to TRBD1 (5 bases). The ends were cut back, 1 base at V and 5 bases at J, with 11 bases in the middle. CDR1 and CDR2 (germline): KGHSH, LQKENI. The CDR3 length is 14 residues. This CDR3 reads CASSPRRAQETQYF. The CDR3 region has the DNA TGTGCCAGCTCACCACGCAGGGCTCAGGAGACCCAGTACTTC.

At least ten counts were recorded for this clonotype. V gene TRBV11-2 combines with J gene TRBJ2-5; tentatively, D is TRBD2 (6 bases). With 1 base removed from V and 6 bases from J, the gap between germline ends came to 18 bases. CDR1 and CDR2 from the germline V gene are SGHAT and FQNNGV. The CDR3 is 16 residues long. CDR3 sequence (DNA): TGTGCCAGCAGCTTAGTGGTGTCTAGCGCAGTGAAGACCCAGTACTTC. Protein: CASSLVVSSAVKTQYF.

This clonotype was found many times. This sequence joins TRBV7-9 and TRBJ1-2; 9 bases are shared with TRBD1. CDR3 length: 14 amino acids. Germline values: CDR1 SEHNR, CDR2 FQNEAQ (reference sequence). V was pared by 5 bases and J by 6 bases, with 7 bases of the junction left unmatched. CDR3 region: CASSIDRGRDGYTF. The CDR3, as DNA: TGTGCCAGCAGCATCGACAGGGGGAGGGATGGCTACACCTTC.

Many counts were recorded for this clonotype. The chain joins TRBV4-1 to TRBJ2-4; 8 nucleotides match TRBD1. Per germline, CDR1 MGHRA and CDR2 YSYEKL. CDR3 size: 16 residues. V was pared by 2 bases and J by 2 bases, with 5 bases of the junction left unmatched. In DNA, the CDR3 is TGCGCCAGCAGCCAAAGGACAGGGTGGACCAAAAACATTCAGTACTTC. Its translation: CASSQRTGWTKNIQYF.

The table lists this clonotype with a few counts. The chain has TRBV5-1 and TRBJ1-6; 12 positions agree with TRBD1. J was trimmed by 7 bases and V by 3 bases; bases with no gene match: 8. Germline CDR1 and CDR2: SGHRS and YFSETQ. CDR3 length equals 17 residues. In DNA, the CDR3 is TGCGCCAGCAGCTCCATCGGGACAGGGGGCGGCAATTCACCCCTCCACTTT. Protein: CASSSIGTGGGNSPLHF.

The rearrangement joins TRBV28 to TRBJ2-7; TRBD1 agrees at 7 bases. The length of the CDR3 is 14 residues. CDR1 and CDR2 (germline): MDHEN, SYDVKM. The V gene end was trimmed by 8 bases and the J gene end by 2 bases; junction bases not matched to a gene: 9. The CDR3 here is CASLTGVTPYEQYF. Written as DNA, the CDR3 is TGTGCCAGCCTAACAGGGGTGACCCCCTACGAGCAGTACTTC.

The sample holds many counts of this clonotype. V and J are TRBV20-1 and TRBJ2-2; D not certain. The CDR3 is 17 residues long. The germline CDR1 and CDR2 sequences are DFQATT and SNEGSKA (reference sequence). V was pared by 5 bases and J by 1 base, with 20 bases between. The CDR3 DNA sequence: TGCAGTGCTGCCCCTTTTCCAGGAAAAGGGAACACCGGGGAGCTGTTTTTT. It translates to CSAAPFPGKGNTGELFF.

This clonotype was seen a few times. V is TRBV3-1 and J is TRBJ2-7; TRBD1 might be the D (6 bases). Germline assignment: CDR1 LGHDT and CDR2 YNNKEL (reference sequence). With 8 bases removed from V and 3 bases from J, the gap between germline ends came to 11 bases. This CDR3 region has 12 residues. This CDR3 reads CASRSQGYEQYF. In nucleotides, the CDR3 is TGTGCCAGCCGATCACAGGGCTACGAGCAGTACTTC.

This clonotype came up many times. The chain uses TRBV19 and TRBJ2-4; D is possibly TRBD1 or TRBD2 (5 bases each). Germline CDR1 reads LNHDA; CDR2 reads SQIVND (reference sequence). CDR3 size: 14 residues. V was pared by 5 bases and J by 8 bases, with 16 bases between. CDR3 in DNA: TGTGCCAGTAGTTCCAGGGCACTGGGGGACATTCAGTACTTC. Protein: CASSSRALGDIQYF.

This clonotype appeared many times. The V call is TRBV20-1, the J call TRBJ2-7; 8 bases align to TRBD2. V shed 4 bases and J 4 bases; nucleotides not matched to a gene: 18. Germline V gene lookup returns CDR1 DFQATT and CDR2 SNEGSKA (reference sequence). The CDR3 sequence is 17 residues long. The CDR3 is CSAIHLLPGLGPYEQYF. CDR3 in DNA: TGCAGTGCTATTCACCTTCTCCCGGGACTAGGGCCGTACGAGCAGTACTTC.

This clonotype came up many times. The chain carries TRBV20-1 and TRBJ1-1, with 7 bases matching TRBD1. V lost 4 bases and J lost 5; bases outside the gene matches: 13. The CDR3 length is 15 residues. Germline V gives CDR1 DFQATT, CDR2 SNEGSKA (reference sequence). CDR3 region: CSATPPTGQGTEAFF. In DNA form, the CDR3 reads TGCAGTGCTACCCCCCCGACAGGGCAGGGGACTGAAGCTTTCTTT.